Presented here are 30 T cell receptor beta chains from one specimen sequenced in a study of T cell changes during pregnancy in multiple sclerosis. The protocol was immunoSEQ multiplex PCR, while the TCRdb copy is restricted to in-frame clones and leaves out a portion. The sample holds just under 80,000 clones, 93% seen once. The sequenced sample was peripheral blood, obtained in the second trimester of pregnancy. All receptors derive from a female donor in good health, enrolled as a control in a pregnancy study.

This clone appeared a single time. V is TRBV19 and J is TRBJ2-5; 8 bases fit TRBD2. Per the germline V gene, CDR1 is LNHDA and CDR2 is SQIVND (reference sequence). The CDR3 is 14 residues long. V lost 8 bases and J lost 4; bases outside the gene matches: 9. CDR3 in DNA: TGTGCCAGTTCACCTAGCGGGCTGGGAGAGACCCAGTACTTC. Its translation: CASSPSGLGETQYF.

The V call is TRBV6-1, the J call TRBJ1-3; D not certain. The CDR3 has 17 amino acids. The germline gives CDR1 MNHNS, CDR2 SASEGT. The V and J ends lost 1 base and 0 bases respectively, with 13 bases between them. CDR3 sequence reads: CASSEVLMTYSGNTIYF. The CDR3 region has the DNA TGTGCCAGCAGTGAAGTTTTAATGACTTACTCTGGAAACACCATATATTTT.

This clone has only a few counts. The rearrangement joins TRBV19 to TRBJ1-6; 7 bases match TRBD1. Germline CDR1 reads LNHDA; CDR2 reads SQIVND (reference sequence). J was trimmed by 2 bases and V by 11 bases; bases with no gene match: 6. The CDR3 is 14 amino acids. Written as DNA, the CDR3 is TGTGCCTCCCAGACAGGGACCTATAATTCACCCCTCCACTTT. This codes for CASQTGTYNSPLHF.

The rearrangement uses TRBV6-5 and TRBJ2-5; D gene unclear. The CDR3 is 13 amino acids. V lost 0 bases, J lost 7 bases, and 9 bases lay in between. CDR1 MNHEY and CDR2 SVGAGI come from the germline V gene. The CDR3 loop reads CASSYSNPGTQYF. As DNA, the CDR3 is TGTGCCAGCAGTTACTCGAATCCGGGGACCCAGTACTTC.

The rearrangement links TRBV6-4 to TRBJ2-2; tentatively, D is TRBD1 (5 bases). Germline V gene sequence: CDR1 MRHNA, CDR2 SNTAGT. The length of the CDR3 is 13 residues. V was shortened by 4 bases and J by 2 bases, with 5 bases between the two germline ends. Written as DNA, the CDR3 is TGTGCCAGCAGTGGGACAAACACCGGGGAGCTGTTTTTT. Its protein product is CASSGTNTGELFF.

This rearrangement joins TRBV6-6 to TRBJ1-5; D unresolved. Germline V gene data show CDR1 as MNHNY and CDR2 as SVGAGI (reference sequence). The CDR3 is 15 residues long. The V end was cut by 8 bases, the J end by 4 bases, with 18 bases between. The CDR3 reads CASLIGGARNQPQHF. The DNA for the CDR3 is TGTGCCAGCTTAATAGGTGGAGCGCGAAATCAGCCCCAGCATTTT.

J is TRBJ1-5 and V is TRBV23-1, with D possibly matching TRBD1 (6 bases). TRBV23-1 is noted as an ORF with a role that remains uncertain. V gave up 2 bases and J gave up 2 bases, with 13 bases separating them. This CDR3 contains 16 residues. CDR3 sequence: CASSQRAQGGNQPQHF. In DNA form, the CDR3 reads TGCGCCAGCAGTCAACGTGCACAGGGCGGCAATCAGCCCCAGCATTTT.

The chain recombines TRBV4-1 with TRBJ2-1; D is unclear. The CDR3 consists of 13 residues. V gave up 4 bases and J gave up 7 bases, with 11 bases separating them. Germline V CDR1 and CDR2: MGHRA, YSYEKL. Here the CDR3 reads CASSPFGVNEQFF. The CDR3 bases are TGCGCCAGCAGCCCCTTTGGAGTAAATGAGCAGTTCTTC.

V usage is TRBV11-3 and J usage is TRBJ2-4, with no clear D. Trimming took 4 bases from V and 7 from J, leaving 8 bases between them. The CDR3 loop spans 12 amino acids. CDR1 is SGHNT and CDR2 is YENEEA in the germline V gene. The CDR3 DNA reads TGTGCCAGCAGCTCCCGAGGCAACATTCAGTACTTC. Its translation: CASSSRGNIQYF.

This rearrangement joins TRBV10-3 to TRBJ1-2; a weak D match, TRBD1 (5 bases). V lost 6 bases and J lost 7, with 18 bases in between. Germline CDR1 ENHRY, CDR2 SYGVKD. The CDR3 spans 14 residues. The CDR3 DNA sequence: TGTGCCATCAGCTACAGGAGTTCAGACTCTGGCTACACCTTC. Residues: CAISYRSSDSGYTF.

This chain links TRBV27 with TRBJ1-1, with D maybe TRBD1 (6 bases). V was trimmed by 1 base and J by 0 bases, leaving 9 bases between them. This CDR3 spans 15 amino acids. CDR1 is MNHEY and CDR2 is SMNVEV in the germline V gene (reference sequence). The CDR3 DNA reads TGTGCCAGCAGTTTATTTGCAGGGGTGAACACTGAAGCTTTCTTT. Protein: CASSLFAGVNTEAFF.

This chain connects TRBV4-2 to TRBJ2-3; a weak D match, TRBD1 (6 bases). The V end lost 6 bases, the J end lost 1 base, and 14 bases lay between the germline ends. The CDR3 covers 15 residues. Germline CDR1 LGHNA, CDR2 YNFKEQ. CDR3 in amino acids: CASRLEQGRTDTQYF. The CDR3 DNA is TGTGCCAGCAGATTGGAACAGGGACGCACAGATACGCAGTATTTT.

V and J are TRBV9 and TRBJ2-7, with D hard to call. The CDR3 runs 14 residues. The germline gives CDR1 SGDLS, CDR2 YYNGEE. With 0 bases removed from V and 5 bases from J, the gap between germline ends came to 12 bases. Here the CDR3 reads CASSVAAGGNEQYF. The CDR3 nucleotides read TGTGCCAGCAGCGTAGCTGCAGGTGGCAACGAGCAGTACTTC.

This chain links TRBV25-1 with TRBJ1-1; the D gene is possibly TRBD1 (6 bases). V gave up 6 bases and J gave up 3 bases, with 14 bases separating them. The CDR3 spans 14 residues. Germline CDR1 MGHDK, CDR2 SYGVNS. As DNA, the CDR3 is TGTGCCAGCAGAGAGACAGGTGGGGACACTGAAGCTTTCTTT. Its translation: CASRETGGDTEAFF.

The V call is TRBV7-2, the J call TRBJ2-5; 9 nucleotides agree with TRBD2. Germline assignment: CDR1 SGHTA and CDR2 FQGNSA. V was clipped by 4 bases and J by 6 bases; unmatched bases: 6. This CDR3 is built from 14 residues. In DNA, the CDR3 is TGTGCCAGCAGCTCCGGTAGCGGGGGAAAGACCCAGTACTTC. Its protein product is CASSSGSGGKTQYF. Full variable domain (rest looked up from reference TRBV7-2 and TRBJ2-5): GAGVSQSPSNKVTEKGKDVELRCDPISGHTALYWYRQSLGQGLEFLIYFQGNSAPDKSGLPSDRFSAERTGGSVSTLTIQRTQQEDSAVYLCASSSGSGGKTQYFGPGTRLLVL.

The chain has TRBV6-5 and TRBJ1-4; D perhaps matches TRBD1 (6 bases). Per germline, CDR1 MNHEY and CDR2 SVGAGI. The CDR3 is 15 residues long. Trimming shortened V by 3 bases and J by 5 bases, and 13 bases separated the two germline ends. The CDR3 DNA sequence: TGTGCCAGCAGTTATTTTGCAGGGGCGAATGAAAAACTGTTTTTT. Amino acids: CASSYFAGANEKLFF.

The V gene is TRBV19, the J gene TRBJ1-2; TRBD1 agrees at 11 bases. The germline V gene encodes CDR1 LNHDA and CDR2 SQIVND (reference sequence). V gave up 6 bases and J gave up 2 bases; unmatched junction bases: 5. The CDR3 has 15 amino acids. CDR3 DNA sequence: TGTGCCAGTAGCCACCGGACAGGGGGCAACTATGGCTACACCTTC. It yields the protein CASSHRTGGNYGYTF.

This chain connects TRBV5-1 to TRBJ1-4; possibly TRBD1 for D (6 bases). Germline lookup yields CDR1 SGHRS and CDR2 YFSETQ. Trimming shortened V by 4 bases and J by 0 bases, and 13 bases separated the two germline ends. This CDR3 is 16 amino acids long. CDR3 region: CASSPGTTTTNEKLFF. The CDR3 DNA reads as TGCGCCAGCAGCCCAGGGACAACAACAACTAATGAAAAACTGTTTTTT.

The CDR3 DNA follows: TGTGCCAGCAGTGATTTCTCGGGACAGGGCCTGTTTGAAGCTTTCTTT. Residues: CASSDFSGQGLFEAFF. V and J are TRBV6-1 and TRBJ1-1, with 9 positions matching TRBD1. Germline V gene data show CDR1 as MNHNS and CDR2 as SASEGT. After removal of 3 bases from V and 7 bases from J, the junction contained 12 bases not matched to a gene. The CDR3 contains 16 residues.

The chain is built from TRBV4-3 and TRBJ2-7, with 8 bases matching TRBD2. Germline CDR1 and CDR2: LGHNA and YSLEER. The CDR3 has 14 residues. V lost 3 bases and J lost 5; bases outside the gene matches: 6. The CDR3 here is CASSHLGRGDEQYF. CDR3 in DNA: TGCGCCAGCAGCCACCTCGGGAGGGGAGACGAGCAGTACTTC.

About this clone: Other DNA variants within this sample encode the same CDR3. V usage is TRBV9 and J usage is TRBJ2-1; 7 bases fit TRBD1. The CDR3 loop spans 13 amino acids. Germline CDR1 reads SGDLS; CDR2 reads YYNGEE. Trimming cost V 0 bases and J 7 bases; bases outside gene matches: 1. The CDR3 DNA is TGTGCCAGCAGCGTAGCACAGGGGAATGAGCAGTTCTTC. It translates to CASSVAQGNEQFF.

This chain connects TRBV19 to TRBJ1-4; D remains unclear. Germline CDR1 and CDR2: LNHDA and SQIVND (reference sequence). V lost 1 base and J lost 7, with 13 bases in between. The CDR3 sequence is 15 residues long. The CDR3 reads CASSIGETFGEKLFF. Here the CDR3 DNA reads TGTGCCAGTAGTATAGGGGAGACATTCGGTGAAAAACTGTTTTTT.

The CDR3 coding sequence is TGTGCCAGTAGTATGGGGACAGGGGGCGCGTATGGCTACACCTTC. It is translated as CASSMGTGGAYGYTF. The chain combines TRBV19 with TRBJ1-2, with 12 bases lining up with TRBD1. The ends lost 3 bases at V and 5 bases at J; junction bases unmatched: 4. Germline values: CDR1 LNHDA, CDR2 SQIVND (reference sequence). The CDR3 covers 15 residues.

This clone was picked up one time. The chain carries TRBV4-3 and TRBJ1-4, with 7 bases identical to TRBD1. This CDR3 has 15 residues. CDR1 LGHNA and CDR2 YSLEER come from the germline V gene. The ends lost 1 base at V and 8 bases at J; junction bases unmatched: 7. The CDR3 here is CASSQGGTVAEKLFF. CDR3 in DNA: TGCGCCAGCAGCCAAGGTGGGACAGTGGCGGAAAAACTGTTTTTT.

The rearrangement joins TRBV21-1 to TRBJ1-2. TRBV21-1 is assigned pseudogene status. The length of the CDR3 is 14 residues. CDR3 region: CASSKIESSYGYTF. The DNA of the CDR3 is TGTGCCAGCAGCAAAATAGAGAGTTCCTATGGCTACACCTTC.

The chain couples TRBV7-3 to TRBJ1-3, with D possibly TRBD1 on 6 matching bases. CDR3 length equals 13 residues. From germline, CDR1 is SGHTA and CDR2 FQGTGA. V lost 4 bases and J lost 2, with 6 bases in between. The CDR3 reads CASSSGAGNTIYF. The CDR3 DNA reads TGTGCCAGCAGCTCAGGGGCTGGAAACACCATATATTTT. The variable domain in full, with the rest retrieved from reference TRBV7-3 and TRBJ1-3, is GAGVSQTPSNKVTEKGKYVELRCDPISGHTALYWYRQSLGQGPEFLIYFQGTGAADDSGLPNDRFFAVRPEGSVSTLKIQRTERGDSAVYLCASSSGAGNTIYFGEGSWLTVV.

V gene TRBV25-1 combines with J gene TRBJ1-4; the D is unclear. The CDR3 runs 14 residues. V was trimmed by 2 bases and J by 2 bases, leaving 6 bases between them. Germline loops: CDR1 MGHDK, CDR2 SYGVNS. The CDR3 here is CASSETWTNEKLFF. DNA for the CDR3: TGTGCCAGCAGTGAAACATGGACTAATGAAAAACTGTTTTTT.

The CDR3 spells CTSTTTGGNTEAFF. CDR3 in DNA: TGCACCAGCACCACGACAGGGGGGAACACTGAAGCTTTCTTT. The genes are TRBV1 and TRBJ1-1; whether TRBD1, the table's D call, matches the DNA was not checked. TRBV1 is a listed pseudogene. The CDR3 is 14 amino acids.

The rearrangement joins TRBV11-3 to TRBJ2-7; tentatively, D is TRBD2 (6 bases). The CDR3 covers 16 residues. Trimming pared 4 bases from V and 7 bases from J, leaving 23 bases between. Germline V gives CDR1 SGHNT, CDR2 YENEEA. The CDR3 here is CASSSGGAGPLKEQYF. The DNA of the CDR3 is TGTGCCAGCAGCTCCGGGGGTGCGGGACCCTTAAAGGAGCAGTACTTC. Complete variable domain (other parts from reference TRBV11-3 and TRBJ2-7): EAGVVQSPRYKIIEKKQPVAFWCNPISGHNTLYWYLQNLGQGPELLIRYENEEAVDDSQLPKDRFSAERLKGVDSTLKIQPAELGDSAVYLCASSSGGAGPLKEQYFGPGTRLTVT.

The chain carries TRBV5-8 and TRBJ2-1, with D unclear. Germline values: CDR1 SGHTS, CDR2 YDEGEE. This CDR3 has 15 amino acids. V was clipped by 2 bases and J by 1 base, with 10 bases between them. In nucleotides, the CDR3 is TGTGCCAGCAGCTTCGACTCGTTTTCCTACAATGAGCAGTTCTTC. This translates into CASSFDSFSYNEQFF.